This T cell receptor beta chain was obtained from a study of neurological immune-mediated disorders (dated by TCRdb to the late 2010s). Regarding the study in general: Peripheral blood TCR-beta repertoires from patients with HTLV-I-associated myelopathy (HAM/TSP), patients with multiple sclerosis, and healthy controls were compared in the study using UMI-based sequencing. The cohort comprised around 70 subjects: about 14 HAM/TSP patients, 35 or so multiple sclerosis patients and approximately 20 healthy controls. Longitudinal samples, technical triplicates and paired sorted CD4+ and CD8+ T-cell subsets, alongside PBMC samples, were included among the 106 TCR-beta libraries. What the work shows at the level of the full study, not this receptor alone: The highest TCR clonal expansion was observed in HAM/TSP patients, whereas the lowest was observed in MS patients, even when compared with healthy controls. No identical CDR3 amino acid sequences were shared among expanded clones across subjects, suggesting private TCR-beta repertoires in all groups.

V trim: 5 bases; J trim: 0 bases; unmatched bases: 3. The CDR3 runs 15 residues from the cysteine to the phenylalanine. Only the CDR3 DNA stays, 45 bases, in frame from base 1. cDNA synthesis used template-switch 5'RACE with a primer carrying a 10-nucleotide random unique molecular identifier tagging each TCR transcript. Every sequencing run covered 15-18 subjects and yielded more than 180 million TCR-beta sequences. The RNeasy kit was used for extraction of total RNA. Using the KAPA Real-time Library Amplification kit, TCR-beta VDJ regions were amplified with primers for the TCR constant region and the 5'RACE anchor. A first PCR added sample indexes and Illumina adaptors, and a second PCR then raised library yield. After Ampure bead purification, the TCR product of roughly 650 bp was size-selected on a 2% E-gel SizeSelection system. Before pooling, libraries had their quality checked on a Bioanalyzer, their concentration measured with Qubit, and their quantity determined with the Kapa Library Quantification kit. An Illumina HiSeq 2500 was used to sequence the libraries paired-end at 2 x 150 bp. To increase sequence diversity, roughly 23-30% phiX was spiked into each library pool. Under the source paper's analysis protocol: The UMI-based MiGEC pipeline processed quality-filtered reads and removed over 75% of raw TCR sequences during error correction. VDJ genes were aligned to IMGT germline references, and clonotypes were defined by unique CDR3 amino acid sequence plus V-J genes. Clonal expansion, Shannon diversity, and CDR3 relatedness (CalcPairwiseDistances, ClusterSamples) were evaluated with VDJtools, and phylogenetic trees were built with CLCbio workbench. A clone was classed as expanded if it had 8 or more unique UMIs, a cutoff based on coefficient-of-variation modelling across technical triplicates. TCRdb handled the public reads itself, with Q25 trimming in fastp and clone calling in MiXCR, and kept productive beta chains. One record per CDR3 amino acid sequence lists the most common genes and DNA. Clone size and V and J calls follow TCRdb, not the original study. For this sample the table gives under 80,000 distinct CDR3 sequences, of which about 9.7% were detected only once. Together, the top ten hold 1.5% to 2% of the sample.

Healthy controls were blood bank volunteers in Maryland, USA. For unsorted PBMC libraries, 2 million PBMCs were used after storage in RNAlater at -80 degrees C until RNA extraction. Peripheral blood was subjected to Ficoll-Hypaque density gradient centrifugation to isolate PBMCs, which were then cryopreserved in liquid nitrogen. This clonotype was seen at least ten times. Its specific antigen is unknown. No much larger clonotype is one base removed from it; base qualities were not supplied. The V and J segments used are TRBV12-3 or TRBV12-4 and TRBJ1-3, with 8 middle bases fitting TRBD1. Source material: PBMCs. The clonotype was recovered from a man aged 50-60 years in good health. The DNA is TGTGCCAGCAGTCCCGGGACAGGCTCTGGAAACACCATATATTTT. Translated, it reads CASSPGTGSGNTIYF.